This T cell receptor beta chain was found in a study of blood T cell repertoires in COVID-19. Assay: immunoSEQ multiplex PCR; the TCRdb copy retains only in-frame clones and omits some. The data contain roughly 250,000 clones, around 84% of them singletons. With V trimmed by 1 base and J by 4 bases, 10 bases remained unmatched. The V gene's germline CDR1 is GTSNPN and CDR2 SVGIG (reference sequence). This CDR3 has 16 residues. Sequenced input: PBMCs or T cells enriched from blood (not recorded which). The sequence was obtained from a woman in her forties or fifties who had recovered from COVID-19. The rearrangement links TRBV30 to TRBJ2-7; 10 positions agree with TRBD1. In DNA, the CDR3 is TGTGCCTGGAGTGGAGGAAGACCGGGACAGGGGTACGAGCAGTACTTC. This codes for CAWSGGRPGQGYEQYF.